This is a list of T cell receptor beta chains from one sample in a study of blood T cells in healthy people across ages. TCRdb re-called the 5' RACE reads with MiXCR, one entry per CDR3 protein. Of 1,500,000 or so distinct CDR3 sequences in the sample, approximately 59% are singletons; the top ten hold over 5.5%. Sequences were obtained from blood. Receptors originate from a man between 18 and 35 years old in good health. Both conserved end residues are part of each CDR3. A D gene is named only where the DNA matches it firmly. A row's size may be missing; if present it is once, few, many or a size class.

clone_size	v_call	d_call	j_call	cdr3_aa	cdr3_nt
-	TRBV12-3/TRBV12-4	-	TRBJ2-2	CASSLPGPYSTGELFF	TGTGCCAGCAGTTTGCCAGGGCCCTACTCCACCGGGGAGCTGTTTTTT
-	TRBV7-9	TRBD2	TRBJ2-1	CASSLDPRLAGGNEQFF	TGTGCCAGCAGCTTAGATCCCAGGCTAGCGGGAGGCAATGAGCAGTTCTTC
-	TRBV7-6	-	TRBJ1-5	CASSLRTFGDSNQPQHF	TGTGCCAGCAGCTTAAGGACATTTGGAGATAGCAATCAGCCCCAGCATTTT
once	TRBV5-1	TRBD2	TRBJ2-7	CASSYQNFRDYNYEQYF	TGCGCCAGCAGCTACCAAAACTTCCGGGACTACAATTACGAGCAGTACTTC
few	TRBV4-2	-	TRBJ2-2	CASSQGPPNTGELFF	TGTGCCAGCAGCCAAGGGCCTCCGAACACCGGGGAGCTGTTTTTT
-	TRBV5-1	-	TRBJ2-7	CASSLPPADEQYF	TGCGCCAGCAGCTTGCCTCCGGCGGACGAGCAGTACTTC
few	TRBV7-2	-	TRBJ1-2	CASSPPGPYGYTF	TGTGCCAGCAGCCCCCCGGGGCCCTATGGCTACACCTTC
few	TRBV25-1	-	TRBJ2-7	CASRSTQGGYEQYF	TGTGCCAGCAGGTCCACACAGGGAGGCTACGAGCAGTACTTC
-	TRBV20-1	-	TRBJ2-1	CSASRGRGAYNEQFF	TGCAGTGCTAGTAGGGGCAGAGGGGCTTACAATGAGCAGTTCTTC
-	TRBV20-1	-	TRBJ2-1	CSAHILGNEQFF	TGCAGTGCTCACATCTTGGGCAATGAGCAGTTCTTC